This T cell receptor beta chain emerged from a study of T cell responses to AZD1222 COVID-19 vaccine. Remarks on this clone: Its antigen is unidentified.

Sequencing used immunoSEQ multiplex PCR; TCRdb keeps in-frame clones, though not all of them. This table has about 130,000 clones, roughly 88% appearing once. Study-wide results and limits: Donors in the cohort were predominantly white British and more often female, and clonal diversity was possibly underestimated.

Germline V lookup: CDR1 GTSNPN, CDR2 SVGIG (reference sequence). CDR3 length: 13 amino acids. V lost 0 bases and J 6 bases, leaving 12 bases between the germline ends. The source of this sequence is an adult in good health. The sequences come from peripheral blood, collected on day 0 of MenACWY control vaccination. V gene TRBV30 combines with J gene TRBJ2-7; a weak D match, TRBD1 (5 bases). The chain's CDR3 is CAWSVVRDSEQYF. The CDR3 coding sequence is TGTGCCTGGAGTGTAGTGAGAGACAGCGAGCAGTACTTC.